This T cell receptor beta chain is from a study of blood T cell repertoires in COVID-19. Enrolment of Seattle patients took place during active infection, and they were followed longitudinally. The CDR3 runs 15 residues. The V segment lost 4 bases and the J segment 4 bases; nucleotides outside the gene matches: 6. Germline V gene sequence: CDR1 KGHSH, CDR2 LQKENI. The assay was immunoSEQ multiplex PCR, and TCRdb's table has in-frame clones only and misses some. This sample carries 210,000 or so clones, 70% to 90% of them seen once, and the ten largest clones take roughly 2.6%. Sequencing input: peripheral blood. This receptor was identified in a man aged 30 to 45 with COVID-19, enrolled during active disease. V usage is TRBV18 and J usage is TRBJ1-3; 8 positions agree with TRBD1. The CDR3 loop is CASSRNRDRGNTIYF. The CDR3, as DNA: TGTGCCAGCTCACGAAACCGGGACAGGGGAAACACCATATATTTT.